The sequence of this T cell receptor beta chain was determined in a study of identical twins. As to this clonotype: Its antigen is as yet unknown.

Notes on the study in general: Sequences that were beta out-of-frame showed weaker excess twin sharing. In cord blood, abundant beta clonotypes had fewer insertions; memory showed no trend.

This CDR3 is built from 17 residues. The germline V and J ends were trimmed by 0 bases and 0 bases, with 9 bases remaining between them. The authors used template switching to add a universal primer site and gave cDNA unique molecular identifiers. TCRdb passed the 5' RACE reads through MiXCR, listing each CDR3 protein once. The table includes 500,000 or so distinct CDR3 sequences, 12% to 15% detected once. This sample also belongs to another study, concerning yellow fever vaccine responses in identical twins. From that study: Each twin's T cell response to the vaccine was reported to look partly convergent and partly personalized.

Material for sequencing was CD4+ T cells sorted from blood. This TCR came from a woman aged 18-30 years in good health. V usage is TRBV12-3 or TRBV12-4 and J usage is TRBJ1-6; perhaps TRBD1 as D (5 bases). CDR3 residues: CASSLAGRASYNSPLHF. The CDR3 region has the DNA TGTGCCAGCAGTTTAGCGGGCAGGGCCTCCTATAATTCACCCCTCCACTTT.